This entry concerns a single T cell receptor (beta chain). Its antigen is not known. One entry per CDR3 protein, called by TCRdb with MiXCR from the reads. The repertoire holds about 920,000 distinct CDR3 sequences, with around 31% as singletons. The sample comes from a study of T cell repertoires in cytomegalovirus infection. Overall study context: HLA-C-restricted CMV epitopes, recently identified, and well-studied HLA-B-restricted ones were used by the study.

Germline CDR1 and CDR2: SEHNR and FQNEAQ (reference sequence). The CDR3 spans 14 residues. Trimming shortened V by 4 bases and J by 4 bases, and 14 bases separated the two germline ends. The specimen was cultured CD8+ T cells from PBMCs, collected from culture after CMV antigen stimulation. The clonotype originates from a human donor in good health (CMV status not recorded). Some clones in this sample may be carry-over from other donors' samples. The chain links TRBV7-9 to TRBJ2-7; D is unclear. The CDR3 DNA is TGTGCCAGCAGCTCCCAGGACCAGGCTTACGAGCAGTACTTC. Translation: CASSSQDQAYEQYF.